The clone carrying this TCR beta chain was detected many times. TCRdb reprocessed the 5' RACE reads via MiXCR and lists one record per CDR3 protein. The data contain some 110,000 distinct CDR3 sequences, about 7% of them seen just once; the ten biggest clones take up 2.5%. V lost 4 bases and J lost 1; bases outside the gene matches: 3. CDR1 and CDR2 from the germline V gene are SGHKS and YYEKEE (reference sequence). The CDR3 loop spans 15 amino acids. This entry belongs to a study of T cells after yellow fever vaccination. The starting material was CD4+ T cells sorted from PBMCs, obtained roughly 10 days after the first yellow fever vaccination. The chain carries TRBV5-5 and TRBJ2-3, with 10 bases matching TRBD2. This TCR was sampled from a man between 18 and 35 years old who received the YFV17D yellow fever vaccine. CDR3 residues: CASSPAGGRTDTQYF. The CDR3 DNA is TGTGCCAGCAGCCCAGCGGGGGGGCGCACAGATACGCAGTATTTT.